These 7 T cell receptor beta chains came from one sample sequenced in a study of response to subunit inactivated influenza vaccine. TCRdb independently ran MiXCR on the RT-PCR reads; one entry per CDR3 protein. Found here are fewer than 650,000 distinct CDR3 sequences, 13% of them singletons; the top ten hold around 14%. Sample: PBMCs from blood, taken roughly 6 weeks after vaccination. The source is a man in his fifties or sixties who received an inactivated influenza vaccine.

This clonotype was detected a few times. V gene TRBV11-2 combines with J gene TRBJ2-1; no reliable D call. Trimming shortened V by 2 bases and J by 0 bases, and 11 bases separated the two germline ends. Germline V CDR1 and CDR2: SGHAT, FQNNGV. The CDR3 extends over 16 amino acids. The chain's CDR3 is CASSLKVSSSYNEQFF. CDR3 coding DNA: TGTGCCAGCAGCTTAAAAGTCTCCAGCTCCTACAATGAGCAGTTCTTC.

This clonotype was counted a few times. The gene calls are TRBV27 and TRBJ2-7, with TRBD2 matching over 12 bases. Germline CDR1 reads MNHEY; CDR2 reads SMNVEV (reference sequence). CDR3 length: 15 residues. Trimming took 5 bases from V and 4 from J; bases not matched to a gene: 6. CDR3 bases: TGTGCCAGCAGTCCCCCTAGCGGGGGGGCTTACGAGCAGTACTTC. Translation: CASSPPSGGAYEQYF.

A few counts support this clonotype. This chain joins TRBV12-3 or TRBV12-4 and TRBJ1-5; D is ambiguous. CDR3 length equals 12 residues. Trimming cost V 8 bases and J 4 bases, with 9 bases left between them. CDR3 nucleotides: TGTGCCAGCTCTGGAGCGAATCAGCCCCAGCATTTT. It codes for CASSGANQPQHF.

The chain employs TRBV10-3 and TRBJ2-3; TRBD2 aligns across 8 bases. V gave up 4 bases and J gave up 3 bases; unmatched junction bases: 3. Per germline, CDR1 ENHRY and CDR2 SYGVKD. CDR3 length equals 14 residues. In DNA, the CDR3 is TGTGCCATCAGTGGAGCGGGAGTAACAGATACGCAGTATTTT. Protein sequence: CAISGAGVTDTQYF.

The rearrangement uses TRBV4-1 and TRBJ2-7; D uncertain. Germline V gives CDR1 MGHRA, CDR2 YSYEKL. This CDR3 is 12 amino acids long. Trimming took 3 bases from V and 5 from J, leaving 8 bases between them. CDR3 sequence reads: CASSQGGDEQYF. CDR3 coding DNA: TGCGCCAGCAGCCAGGGTGGTGACGAGCAGTACTTC.

V is TRBV12-3 or TRBV12-4 and J is TRBJ2-5; TRBD2 matches at 12 bases. The CDR3 spans 17 residues. V was clipped by 5 bases and J by 5 bases; unmatched bases: 12. CDR3 protein: CASSPILAGGPRETQYF. CDR3 DNA sequence: TGTGCCAGCAGTCCCATCCTAGCGGGAGGGCCTCGGGAGACCCAGTACTTC.

This clonotype came up a few times. The rearrangement links TRBV29-1 to TRBJ2-1, with 10 bases that match TRBD2. CDR3 length: 13 amino acids. Trimming at V came to 5 bases and at J to 9 bases, leaving 7 bases not matched to a gene. Germline V lookup: CDR1 SQVTM, CDR2 ANQGSEA. In DNA form, the CDR3 reads TGCAGCGTTATCAGCGGGAGGGCGATTGAGCAGTTCTTC. Its translation: CSVISGRAIEQFF.